The rows below give T cell receptor beta chains drawn from one sample of a study of CD8 T cells in Susac syndrome. TCRdb independently ran MiXCR on the immunoSEQ multiplex PCR reads; one entry per CDR3 protein. The sample includes 130,000 or so distinct CDR3 sequences, 95% to 96% of them seen just once. Sequencing was done on a sample of CD4+ T cells from PBMCs. These receptors all stem from a human donor with Susac syndrome. CDR3s include the opening cysteine and the closing phenylalanine or tryptophan.

j_call: TRBJ1-5; v_call: TRBV30; cdr3_aa: CAVGDSNQPQHF
j_call: TRBJ1-1; v_call: TRBV3-1; cdr3_aa: CASSQAVSTGAFF
j_call: TRBJ2-1; v_call: TRBV3-1; cdr3_aa: CASSSAGTLNEQFF
j_call: TRBJ1-1; v_call: TRBV12-3/TRBV12-4; cdr3_aa: CASTPDGASEAFF
j_call: TRBJ2-7; v_call: TRBV20-1; cdr3_aa: CSVGLAGEYEQYF
j_call: TRBJ2-7; v_call: TRBV11-2; cdr3_aa: CASSLVFEQYF
j_call: TRBJ2-4; v_call: TRBV5-6; cdr3_aa: CASSLRDRGNIQYF
j_call: TRBJ2-3; v_call: TRBV9; cdr3_aa: CASSVASPDTQYF
j_call: TRBJ2-7; v_call: TRBV13; cdr3_aa: CASSFLRESTAYEQYF
j_call: TRBJ2-7; v_call: TRBV3-1; cdr3_aa: CASSQGIGASRAYF
j_call: TRBJ1-2; v_call: TRBV5-6; cdr3_aa: CASSLASSSKYGYTF
j_call: TRBJ2-5; v_call: TRBV19; cdr3_aa: CASSAYQETQYF
j_call: TRBJ1-2; v_call: TRBV2; cdr3_aa: CASRPSSIPGYTF
j_call: TRBJ2-5; v_call: TRBV29-1; cdr3_aa: CSVAGGLEETQYF
j_call: TRBJ2-7; v_call: TRBV30; cdr3_aa: CAWSLVNEQYF
j_call: TRBJ2-7; v_call: TRBV19; cdr3_aa: CASSMAGYEQYF
j_call: TRBJ1-3; v_call: TRBV29-1; cdr3_aa: CSVGHTGNTIYF
j_call: TRBJ2-5; v_call: TRBV24-1; cdr3_aa: CATSDPGGVETQYF
j_call: TRBJ2-1; v_call: TRBV28; cdr3_aa: CASSSPGGGSYNEQFF
j_call: TRBJ1-1; v_call: TRBV30; cdr3_aa: CAWSVRGDTEAFF
j_call: TRBJ2-7; v_call: TRBV6-2/TRBV6-3; cdr3_aa: CASIRGRPSYEQYF
j_call: TRBJ2-1; v_call: TRBV12-3/TRBV12-4; cdr3_aa: CASSFGGLDNNEQFF
j_call: TRBJ2-1; v_call: TRBV7-2; cdr3_aa: CASSLAVGSGNEQFF
j_call: TRBJ2-7; v_call: TRBV30; cdr3_aa: CAWDQTRRGYEQYF
j_call: TRBJ1-1; v_call: TRBV5-1; cdr3_aa: CASSLGEGPGAMNTEAFF
j_call: TRBJ2-5; v_call: TRBV18; cdr3_aa: CASSPPEVEETQYF
j_call: TRBJ2-6; v_call: TRBV5-6; cdr3_aa: CASSRRGGTTSGANVLTF
j_call: TRBJ1-2; v_call: TRBV30; cdr3_aa: CAWSSHYGYTF
j_call: TRBJ2-5; v_call: TRBV4-3; cdr3_aa: CASSSEPSGTQYF
j_call: TRBJ2-1; v_call: TRBV27; cdr3_aa: CASSLDLAGVREQFF
j_call: TRBJ2-1; v_call: TRBV3-1; cdr3_aa: CASRLRSNSYNEQFF
j_call: TRBJ2-7; v_call: TRBV13; cdr3_aa: CASSFTPGNEQYF
j_call: TRBJ2-1; v_call: TRBV14; cdr3_aa: CASSARQGAIYNEQFF
j_call: TRBJ1-1; v_call: TRBV6-5; cdr3_aa: CASRRQLEAFF
j_call: TRBJ1-1; v_call: TRBV29-1; cdr3_aa: CSAAVGDTEAFF
j_call: TRBJ2-1; v_call: TRBV12-3/TRBV12-4; cdr3_aa: CASSLALGGNEQFF
j_call: TRBJ2-2; v_call: TRBV27; cdr3_aa: CASSLRGGNTGELFF
j_call: TRBJ1-2; v_call: TRBV28; cdr3_aa: CASSVVSASGGYTF
j_call: TRBJ1-1; v_call: TRBV27; cdr3_aa: CASTGYTEAFF
j_call: TRBJ2-7; v_call: TRBV2; cdr3_aa: CASSGVYEQYF
j_call: TRBJ1-1; v_call: TRBV20-1; cdr3_aa: CSAPSGRNTEAFF